The 19 T cell receptor beta chains in this list originate from one sample, sequenced in a study of blood T cells in healthy people across ages. A J-beta primer mix and a sample-barcoded 5' primer were used in a second PCR of roughly 7 to 12 cycles. TCRdb analysed the 5' RACE reads with MiXCR anew, one entry per CDR3 protein. This sample has around 670,000 distinct CDR3 sequences, with around 31% found just once. The material sequenced was blood. The origin of the receptors is a woman aged 80 or older in good health.

This chain links TRBV4-3 with TRBJ2-3, with a tentative D call TRBD2 (7 bases). Germline V gene sequence: CDR1 LGHNA, CDR2 YSLEER. V was pared by 4 bases and J by 4 bases, with 15 bases between. This CDR3 has 15 residues. The DNA for the CDR3 is TGCGCCAGCAGCCTAAAGGGGGAGGGGGCAGATACGCAGTATTTT. Amino acids: CASSLKGEGADTQYF.

The chain uses TRBV11-2 and TRBJ2-1, with 9 nucleotides matching TRBD2. V shed 0 bases and J 11 bases; nucleotides not matched to a gene: 2. Germline CDR1 SGHAT, CDR2 FQNNGV. This CDR3 spans 13 amino acids. The CDR3 nucleotides read TGTGCCAGCAGCTTAGAGCTAGCGGGAAAGCAGTTCTTC. The encoded protein is CASSLELAGKQFF.

The chain is built from TRBV5-1 and TRBJ2-7; 10 bases agree with TRBD1. The CDR3 runs 14 residues. Unmatched junction bases numbered 7, after V lost 4 bases and J lost 6 bases. Germline values: CDR1 SGHRS, CDR2 YFSETQ. CDR3 loop: CASSPTGTGVEQYF. CDR3 in DNA: TGCGCCAGCAGCCCGACCGGGACAGGGGTCGAGCAGTACTTC. Full variable domain (outside the CDR3, taken from reference TRBV5-1 and TRBJ2-7): KAGVTQTPRYLIKTRGQQVTLSCSPISGHRSVSWYQQTPGQGLQFLFEYFSETQRNKGNFPGRFSGRQFSNSRSEMNVSTLELGDSALYLCASSPTGTGVEQYFGPGTRLTVT.

The chain combines TRBV20-1 with TRBJ2-5; tentatively, D is TRBD1 or TRBD2 (5 bases each). CDR3 length: 15 amino acids. Between the trimmed V and J ends, which lost 3 bases and 2 bases, there was a span of 16 bases. Germline values: CDR1 DFQATT, CDR2 SNEGSKA (reference sequence). The CDR3 region is CSASWRPGPQETQYF. In nucleotides, the CDR3 is TGCAGTGCTAGCTGGCGTCCGGGGCCTCAAGAGACCCAGTACTTC.

This chain joins TRBV29-1 and TRBJ2-7; D perhaps matches TRBD2 (6 bases). The CDR3 contains 15 residues. Germline-derived CDR1 and CDR2 are SQVTM and ANQGSEA. Trimming left V 7 bases short and J 0 bases short, with 19 bases between. The CDR3 region is CSGTRGSGLSYEQYF. DNA for the CDR3: TGCAGCGGGACACGGGGCAGCGGGCTCTCCTACGAGCAGTACTTC.

This clonotype appeared a few times. The CDR3 protein is CTSSLRDGSTEAFF. In nucleotides, the CDR3 is TGCACCAGCAGCCTCAGGGACGGGTCCACTGAAGCTTTCTTT. This chain joins TRBV1 and TRBJ1-1; the table calls TRBD1, which could not be checked here. TRBV1 is an annotated pseudogene. The CDR3 runs to 14 residues.

This clonotype was picked up many times. The chain has TRBV20-1 and TRBJ1-2; maybe TRBD1 (6 bases). The CDR3 has 12 residues. Germline lookup yields CDR1 DFQATT and CDR2 SNEGSKA (reference sequence). Trimming cost V 5 bases and J 4 bases, with 11 bases left between them. The CDR3 region has the DNA TGCAGTGCTGAACAGGGCGCCTATGGCTACACCTTC. Translated, it gives CSAEQGAYGYTF.

Details on this clonotype: The germline gene is not matched at one end of the junction; a read error may be the cause. The genes are TRBV7-9 and TRBJ2-1; 8 positions agree with TRBD2. CDR1 SEHNR and CDR2 FQNEAQ come from the germline V gene (reference sequence). The CDR3 is made up of 13 amino acids. The CDR3 sequence is CAGSLAGGYEQFF. Here the CDR3 DNA reads TGTGCCGGCAGCTTGGCGGGGGGCTATGAGCAGTTCTTC.

About this clonotype itself: This clone may be a read error of a much larger clone one base away. This sequence joins TRBV10-3 and TRBJ2-7, with 8 positions matching TRBD1. The ends lost 3 bases at V and 7 bases at J; junction bases unmatched: 14. The germline V gene encodes CDR1 ENHRY and CDR2 SYGVKD. This CDR3 has 16 residues. This chain's CDR3 is CAISDRGQRSYNEQYF. In DNA form, the CDR3 reads TGTGCCATCAGTGACAGGGGGCAAAGGTCCTACAATGAGCAGTACTTC.

The chain combines TRBV6-2 or TRBV6-3 with TRBJ2-1, with TRBD2 matching 9 bases. CDR1 and CDR2 (germline): MNHEY, SVGEGT. Germline trimming cut 6 bases from V and 8 bases from J; bases unmatched to any gene: 5. CDR3 length: 13 residues. The CDR3, as DNA: TGTGCCAGCAGACCTAGCGGGGTCGATGAGCAGTTCTTC. Protein: CASRPSGVDEQFF.

The gene calls are TRBV5-1 and TRBJ2-3; D unclear. Germline V gives CDR1 SGHRS, CDR2 YFSETQ. V lost 0 bases to trimming and J lost 3 bases, with 20 bases between them. The CDR3 has 18 residues. The DNA for the CDR3 is TGCGCCAGCAGCTTGGGGAGAGCAGCGAGCGTTTTTACAGATACGCAGTATTTT. The encoded protein is CASSLGRAASVFTDTQYF.

J is TRBJ1-6 and V is TRBV30; D remains ambiguous. Germline CDR1 reads GTSNPN; CDR2 reads SVGIG (reference sequence). The CDR3 sequence is 12 residues long. Deletions cut 5 bases from V and 10 bases from J, with 12 bases between. Here the CDR3 DNA reads TGTGCCTGGGGCACCTATGACTCACCCCTCCACTTT. As protein: CAWGTYDSPLHF.

V and J are TRBV20-1 and TRBJ2-3; no clear D. The germline V gene encodes CDR1 DFQATT and CDR2 SNEGSKA (reference sequence). The CDR3 contains 13 residues. The ends were cut back, 7 bases at V and 4 bases at J, with 15 bases in the middle. In DNA form, the CDR3 reads TGCAGTGTCGGAATTTGGGTTTCAGATACGCAGTATTTT. Translating it yields CSVGIWVSDTQYF.

The chain couples TRBV27 to TRBJ2-7; D remains ambiguous. The CDR3 is 15 residues long. Trimming removed 6 bases from V and 0 bases from J, with 15 bases in between. Germline CDR1 and CDR2: MNHEY and SMNVEV (reference sequence). The CDR3 DNA is TGTGCCAGCAGGAGCACAGATAACTACTCCTACGAGCAGTACTTC. Its protein is CASRSTDNYSYEQYF.

This clonotype was observed many times. The chain uses TRBV3-1 and TRBJ1-2; D gene ambiguous. V dropped 7 bases and J dropped 8 bases, with 20 bases sitting between them. The CDR3 has 14 residues. From germline, CDR1 is LGHDT and CDR2 YNNKEL (reference sequence). The CDR3 spells CASTTSGGLGGYTF. The CDR3 bases are TGTGCCAGCACCACCTCGGGAGGGCTAGGCGGCTACACCTTC. The variable domain in full, completed from reference TRBV3-1 and TRBJ1-2, reads DTAVSQTPKYLVTQMGNDKSIKCEQNLGHDTMYWYKQDSKKFLKIMFSYNNKELIINETVPNRFSPKSPDKAHLNLHINSLELGDSAVYFCASTTSGGLGGYTFGSGTRLTVV.

This clonotype was counted at least ten times. The chain combines TRBV20-1 with TRBJ2-1, with unresolved D. V lost 6 bases to trimming and J lost 3 bases, with 15 bases between them. CDR1 is DFQATT and CDR2 is SNEGSKA in the germline V gene (reference sequence). The CDR3 is made up of 14 amino acids. The CDR3 protein is CSAAGFSLYNEQFF. The CDR3 DNA reads as TGCAGTGCCGCCGGCTTCAGCCTCTACAATGAGCAGTTCTTC.

The rearrangement uses TRBV10-3 and TRBJ2-1; 7 nucleotides line up with TRBD1. There are 15 residues in the CDR3. V gave up 7 bases and J gave up 3 bases; unmatched junction bases: 9. Germline V gene sequence: CDR1 ENHRY, CDR2 SYGVKD. The CDR3 here is CAIKLGQDLYNEQFF. DNA for the CDR3: TGTGCCATCAAGTTAGGACAGGACCTCTACAATGAGCAGTTCTTC.

This clonotype was recorded only once. The chain employs TRBV7-2 and TRBJ2-3; maybe TRBD2 (5 bases). The CDR3 totals 18 residues. Germline CDR1 SGHTA, CDR2 FQGNSA. V lost 1 base and J 0 bases, leaving 17 bases between the germline ends. CDR3 sequence reads: CASSLVSGGTGSTDTQYF. The CDR3 region has the DNA TGTGCCAGCAGCTTAGTTTCGGGCGGAACGGGGAGCACAGATACGCAGTATTTT.

The rearrangement links TRBV28 to TRBJ2-7; 10 bases fit TRBD1. Germline-derived CDR1 and CDR2 are MDHEN and SYDVKM. The CDR3 is 12 amino acids. V lost 8 bases to trimming and J lost 3 bases; unmatched junction nucleotides: 1. CDR3: CASWTGGYEQYF. In DNA form, the CDR3 reads TGTGCCAGCTGGACAGGGGGCTACGAGCAGTACTTC.